This is a list of T cell receptor beta chains from one sample in a study of blood T cells in healthy people across ages. MiXCR was run by TCRdb on the 5' RACE reads, yielding one entry per CDR3 protein. The data hold some 1.4 million distinct CDR3 sequences, with roughly 40% observed a single time. The sample consisted of blood. The receptors were sampled from a woman younger than 35 in good health. The CDR3 runs from the conserved cysteine through the conserved F or W. A D gene is named only where the DNA matches it firmly. Part of the rows lack a size; the others show once, few, many or a class for expanded clones.

V gene	clone size	J gene	D gene	CDR3 protein	CDR3 DNA
TRBV30	NA	TRBJ2-1	TRBD2	CAWADRGGVYEQFF	TGTGCCTGGGCCGACCGGGGGGGCGTCTATGAGCAGTTCTTC
TRBV6-1	few	TRBJ2-5	NA	CASSEDSRKETQYF	TGTGCCAGCAGTGAAGACAGCAGAAAAGAGACCCAGTACTTC
TRBV27	NA	TRBJ2-7	NA	CASSSSNTNEQYF	TGTGCCAGCAGTAGCTCGAACACCAACGAGCAGTACTTC
TRBV6-6	NA	TRBJ2-7	NA	CASSYEGGGRQYEQYF	TGTGCCAGCAGTTACGAAGGGGGTGGTAGACAATACGAGCAGTACTTC
TRBV4-1	few	TRBJ2-7	TRBD1	CASSYAGQGSYEQYF	TGCGCCAGCAGCTATGCGGGACAGGGTTCCTACGAGCAGTACTTC
TRBV4-1	NA	TRBJ1-1	NA	CASSQEGTGRLNTEAFF	TGCGCCAGCAGCCAAGAGGGTACCGGGCGCTTGAACACTGAAGCTTTCTTT
TRBV12-3/TRBV12-4	NA	TRBJ2-1	TRBD2	CASVWQSPGTSGRYEQFF	TGTGCCAGCGTATGGCAATCCCCCGGGACTAGCGGGAGGTATGAGCAGTTCTTC
TRBV6-2/TRBV6-3	NA	TRBJ1-1	NA	CASIIGRGMNTEAFF	TGTGCCAGCATTATAGGAAGGGGGATGAACACTGAAGCTTTCTTT
TRBV5-6	NA	TRBJ2-5	TRBD2	CASLPGLAGYQETQYF	TGTGCCAGCTTACCCGGGTTAGCGGGGTACCAAGAGACCCAGTACTTC
TRBV7-9	few	TRBJ2-7	NA	CASSFGGPSYNEQYF	TGTGCCAGCAGCTTTGGGGGGCCCTCCTACAATGAGCAGTACTTC
TRBV5-1	NA	TRBJ2-1	TRBD2	CASSRTGGTNEQFF	TGCGCCAGCAGCCGGACGGGGGGAACCAATGAGCAGTTCTTC
TRBV13	NA	TRBJ2-3	NA	CAGSLAGGTDTQYF	TGTGCCGGCAGCTTAGCCGGTGGCACAGATACGCAGTATTTT
TRBV20-1	few	TRBJ2-1	NA	CSARYFRGNEQFF	TGCAGTGCTAGATACTTCCGGGGGAATGAGCAGTTCTTC
TRBV18	NA	TRBJ2-7	NA	CASSPGGSYHEQYF	TGTGCCAGCTCACCGGGTGGGAGCTACCACGAGCAGTACTTC
TRBV6-1	NA	TRBJ2-1	TRBD2	CASSATSGGGNEQFF	TGTGCCAGCAGCGCAACTAGCGGGGGCGGGAATGAGCAGTTCTTC
TRBV12-3/TRBV12-4	NA	TRBJ2-2	NA	CASRPRRQGELFF	TGTGCCAGCAGACCCAGGAGGCAGGGTGAGCTGTTTTTT
TRBV5-1	few	TRBJ2-3	NA	CASSLYPLPTDTQYF	TGCGCCAGCAGCTTGTACCCGTTGCCTACAGATACGCAGTATTTT
TRBV5-6	NA	TRBJ1-5	TRBD1	CASSLNHRTGSMRSGSNQPQHF	TGTGCCAGCAGCTTAAACCACAGGACAGGGAGTATGCGATCCGGTAGCAATCAGCCCCAGCATTTT
TRBV6-1	NA	TRBJ1-2	NA	CASSAEQGGYLYGYTF	TGTGCCAGCAGTGCGGAACAGGGCGGGTATCTCTATGGCTACACCTTC
TRBV2	NA	TRBJ1-4	TRBD1	CASSGTGVDEKLFF	TGTGCCAGCAGTGGGACAGGGGTGGATGAAAAACTGTTTTTT
TRBV10-3	NA	TRBJ2-1	NA	CAVHGAGVYNEQFF	TGTGCCGTCCACGGGGCAGGGGTCTACAATGAGCAGTTCTTC
TRBV5-1	NA	TRBJ2-1	NA	CASSLGSTDEQFF	TGCGCCAGCAGCTTGGGTAGCACGGATGAGCAGTTCTTC
TRBV6-5	NA	TRBJ2-1	NA	CASQGPRYYNEQFF	TGTGCCAGCCAGGGACCAAGGTACTACAATGAGCAGTTCTTC
TRBV7-2	NA	TRBJ1-2	TRBD1	CASSSDRGRYGYTF	TGTGCCAGCAGCTCGGACAGGGGAAGATATGGCTACACCTTC
TRBV29-1	NA	TRBJ2-5	NA	CSFYLGGAPNEQYF	TGCAGCTTCTACCTGGGGGGGGCCCCCAATGAGCAGTACTTC
TRBV11-2	few	TRBJ2-7	NA	CASSLGIWDEQYF	TGTGCCAGCAGCTTAGGAATTTGGGACGAGCAGTACTTC
TRBV2	NA	TRBJ1-1	TRBD1	CAGYGDSSNTEAFF	TGTGCCGGTTATGGGGACAGTTCAAACACTGAAGCTTTCTTT
TRBV6-1	many	TRBJ2-7	NA	CASSEAYERLSYEQYF	TGTGCCAGCAGTGAAGCTTATGAGCGGCTGTCCTACGAGCAGTACTTC
TRBV12-3/TRBV12-4	many	TRBJ2-5	NA	CASSLGRRETQYF	TGTGCCAGCAGTTTAGGGCGTCGGGAGACCCAGTACTTC
TRBV2	NA	TRBJ2-6	TRBD1	CASRLPGTGKSRGANVLTF	TGTGCCAGCAGACTTCCCGGGACAGGGAAATCTAGAGGGGCCAACGTCCTGACTTTC
TRBV15	once	TRBJ1-2	NA	CAASGSYGYTF	TGTGCCGCCAGCGGCAGTTACGGCTACACCTTC
TRBV6-1	NA	TRBJ2-5	NA	CASSAQHGGQKETQYF	TGTGCCAGCAGTGCTCAGCACGGGGGACAAAAAGAGACCCAGTACTTC
TRBV7-2	NA	TRBJ1-1	NA	CASTLRQPNTEAFF	TGTGCCAGTACCCTCCGGCAGCCCAACACTGAAGCTTTCTTT
TRBV7-9	NA	TRBJ2-1	TRBD2	CASGVLAGGPEEQFF	TGTGCCAGCGGAGTACTAGCGGGAGGGCCGGAGGAGCAGTTCTTC
TRBV6-1	many	TRBJ2-1	TRBD1	CASSHLPGQGAYEQFF	TGTGCCAGCAGCCATCTCCCGGGACAGGGGGCGTATGAGCAGTTCTTC
TRBV28	NA	TRBJ2-7	NA	CASAQRASEQYF	TGTGCCTCCGCACAACGAGCCAGCGAGCAGTACTTC
TRBV6-2/TRBV6-3	few	TRBJ2-2	NA	CASKYGGTSYTGELFF	TGTGCCAGCAAATACGGAGGGACCTCGTACACCGGGGAGCTGTTTTTT
TRBV2	NA	TRBJ2-5	TRBD2	CASSDLAGGPETQYF	TGTGCCAGCAGTGATCTAGCGGGAGGGCCGGAGACCCAGTACTTC
TRBV20-1	NA	TRBJ2-7	NA	CSARVTGSEDFKAQYF	TGCAGTGCCCGGGTAACGGGAAGTGAAGATTTTAAGGCCCAGTACTTC
TRBV5-1	few	TRBJ1-2	TRBD1	CASIFEGADGYTF	TGCGCCAGCATCTTTGAGGGGGCGGATGGCTACACCTTC
TRBV20-1	once	TRBJ2-3	TRBD2	CSARTSGNRDTQYF	TGCAGTGCTAGGACTAGCGGAAACAGAGATACGCAGTATTTT
TRBV10-3	NA	TRBJ1-5	NA	CAIGGVPRYNQPQHF	TGTGCCATCGGCGGGGTGCCGAGGTATAATCAGCCCCAGCATTTT
TRBV11-3	many	TRBJ1-2	TRBD1	CASSSDRAGSGYTF	TGTGCCAGCAGCTCGGACAGGGCTGGAAGCGGCTACACCTTC
TRBV6-5	few	TRBJ1-1	TRBD1	CASRGQSYTEAFF	TGTGCCAGCAGGGGACAGTCCTACACTGAAGCTTTCTTT
TRBV15	NA	TRBJ1-1	TRBD1	CATSRTGENTEAFF	TGTGCCACCAGCAGAACAGGGGAAAACACTGAAGCTTTCTTT
TRBV9	NA	TRBJ2-3	NA	CASSVEGTAEFTDTQYF	TGTGCCAGCAGCGTAGAGGGGACTGCCGAGTTCACAGATACGCAGTATTTT
TRBV24-1	NA	TRBJ1-5	NA	CATSDFNQPQHF	TGTGCCACCAGTGATTTCAATCAGCCCCAGCATTTT
TRBV7-6	NA	TRBJ2-7	TRBD2	CASSRILAGDNEQYF	TGTGCCAGCAGCCGTATTTTAGCGGGAGACAACGAGCAGTACTTC
TRBV6-2/TRBV6-3	NA	TRBJ1-5	NA	CASSPIKGGSNQPQHF	TGTGCCAGCAGCCCTATCAAGGGGGGTAGCAATCAGCCCCAGCATTTT
TRBV30	NA	TRBJ1-4	NA	CAWSVSQTNEKLFF	TGTGCCTGGAGTGTCTCGCAGACTAATGAAAAACTGTTTTTT